This T cell receptor beta chain derives from a study of identical twins. Findings of the study overall: Shared out-of-frame alpha sequences (those common to twins) showed excess low generation probability. Conclusions were based on cross-sectional statistical analysis, without following the same donors.

Worth noting for this clonotype: Its target is not known.

It was template switching that added a universal primer site, and there were unique molecular identifiers on the cDNA. A single record per CDR3 protein comes from TCRdb applying MiXCR to the 5' RACE reads. Here the sample spans about 210,000 distinct CDR3 sequences, roughly 9.4% being singletons. The source of this sequence is a young woman in good health. Sequenced input: memory (CD45RO+) T cells sorted from blood.

The CDR3 region has the DNA TGCAGTGCTAGTCGTTCTAGCGGGAGGTGGGAGACCCAGTACTTC. This gives the protein CSASRSSGRWETQYF. The V and J genes are TRBV20-1 and TRBJ2-5; 11 bases align to TRBD2. Trimming removed 3 bases from V and 5 bases from J; junction bases left unmatched: 8. There are 15 residues in the CDR3. CDR1 DFQATT and CDR2 SNEGSKA come from the germline V gene (reference sequence).